The rows below give T cell receptor beta chains drawn from one sample of a study of vaccination and CD4 T cells after COVID-19. Their target antigens are unknown. One entry per CDR3 protein results from TCRdb running MiXCR on the PCR reads. The repertoire includes about 19,000 distinct CDR3 sequences, approximately 50% of them detected once, and around 9.6% sits in the top ten. The sample in question was CD4+ T cells from blood, cultured in vitro, obtained before SARS-CoV-2 vaccination. The receptors shown here come from a human donor who had recovered from COVID-19. Each CDR3 is given without its conserved first and last residue. The D gene is left open where the match is weak. A row's size may be missing; if present it is once, few, many or a size class.

V	J	size	D	CDR3
TRBV28	TRBJ2-1	few	TRBD2	ASSYPGTSGRAFNNEQF
TRBV5-1	TRBJ2-3	-	TRBD2	ASSLVGRGRDTDTQY
TRBV7-2	TRBJ1-1	few	-	ASSLESSNTEAF
TRBV5-4	TRBJ2-3	once	-	ASSKTGSTDTQY
TRBV12-3/TRBV12-4	TRBJ1-5	-	-	ASSPGVIQSMMPQH
TRBV19	TRBJ2-7	-	-	ASSIRERPYEQY
TRBV6-2/TRBV6-3	TRBJ2-7	-	-	ASSAQGVFGYEQY
TRBV4-3	TRBJ2-5	-	TRBD2	ASSHHQYPGLAEETQY
TRBV6-5	TRBJ1-6	few	-	ASSYSRLGAAYNSPLH
TRBV28	TRBJ2-7	-	TRBD1	ASRRTGDSYEQH
TRBV5-5	TRBJ1-2	-	-	ASSPLANYGYT
TRBV5-1	TRBJ1-2	-	-	ASSPRGIDYGYT
TRBV21-1	TRBJ2-1	once	-	ASSRTSGRAAEQF
TRBV15	TRBJ2-5	-	-	ATSRALLEPPQETQY
TRBV20-1	TRBJ1-2	few	-	SARDRPETYT
TRBV10-1	TRBJ2-1	-	-	ASQAGARNEQF
TRBV6-1	TRBJ2-5	-	-	ASSRSRSETQY
TRBV20-1	TRBJ2-2	-	-	SATGNTGELF
TRBV6-5	TRBJ2-2	-	TRBD1	ASSWTGQSGELF
TRBV20-1	TRBJ2-5	few	TRBD2	SARVVLAGYQETQY
TRBV20-1	TRBJ2-5	-	-	SARPETAMQGTQY
TRBV20-1	TRBJ2-7	few	TRBD2	SARDTASGSYEQY
TRBV12-1	TRBJ2-7	-	-	ASSFGGSGDEQY
TRBV7-2	TRBJ2-7	-	-	ASSSDRIYEQY
TRBV7-3	TRBJ2-1	few	TRBD2	ASSLTSGRAYNEQF
TRBV6-1	TRBJ2-5	-	TRBD1	ASSPFNRGQTQY
TRBV2	TRBJ2-2	-	TRBD2	ASWGGGASAGELF
TRBV15	TRBJ2-1	-	-	ATSREIANEQF
TRBV2	TRBJ2-7	few	-	ASRFHEQY
TRBV20-1	TRBJ2-7	-	TRBD2	STTGLAGGQQY
TRBV20-1	TRBJ1-2	-	-	SARMGVGGYT
TRBV12-3/TRBV12-4	TRBJ1-5	-	-	ASSYSNQPQH
TRBV15	TRBJ2-7	-	TRBD1	ATSRGGTGTHEQY
TRBV24-1	TRBJ2-1	few	TRBD2	ATSDQNGRGNEQF
TRBV20-1	TRBJ2-4	medium-sized	-	SARGRSGKNIQY
TRBV28	TRBJ1-2	-	-	ASLNQGTNYGYT
TRBV5-1	TRBJ1-6	once	-	ASSLEGLRNSPLH
TRBV6-2/TRBV6-3	TRBJ2-1	-	TRBD2	ASSSTSVSSYNEQF
TRBV20-1	TRBJ1-2	-	-	SARLYGYT
TRBV27	TRBJ2-1	-	-	ASSLRQFNEQF
TRBV20-1	TRBJ2-7	-	-	SSRSELLSYEQY
TRBV7-2	TRBJ2-2	-	-	ASSRTRDTGELF
TRBV2	TRBJ2-7	-	-	ASSDGYYEQY
TRBV24-1	TRBJ1-5	-	-	ATSDTDFNQPQH
TRBV20-1	TRBJ2-5	few	TRBD2	SAKIAGGKETQY
TRBV7-3	TRBJ2-2	-	TRBD2	ASSRGGGANTGELF
TRBV6-1	TRBJ1-3	-	-	ASSVGNTIY
TRBV19	TRBJ2-1	few	TRBD2	ASSTSSGSLNEQF
TRBV7-2	TRBJ2-3	-	TRBD2	ASRTIAGRPDTQY
TRBV6-1	TRBJ1-1	-	-	ASIPGLPNTEAF
TRBV12-3/TRBV12-4	TRBJ2-7	once	-	ASSLAGITWEEQY
TRBV6-5	TRBJ2-1	-	-	ASSYAALQF
TRBV6-1	TRBJ2-1	-	TRBD2	ASSEPRLNSGRAGNEQF
TRBV6-1	TRBJ1-1	-	-	ASSEVHGNTEAF
TRBV7-8	TRBJ1-5	few	-	ASSQNIYRVGQPQH
TRBV7-9	TRBJ2-5	once	-	ASTPIAETQY
TRBV4-1	TRBJ1-5	few	-	ASSKGWRDANQPQH
TRBV20-1	TRBJ2-1	-	-	SASITGWGQF
TRBV6-1	TRBJ1-1	few	-	ASSGAALNTEAF